The next 32 T cell receptor beta chains were all read from a single sample in a study of control samples from healthy donors and cancer patients. Clones were read by immunoSEQ multiplex PCR, and TCRdb kept only the in-frame ones, dropping some. This table holds 90,000 to 100,000 clones, approximately 81% found once. Sequenced sample: blood. The receptor set was obtained from a woman in her thirties in good health.

The chain combines TRBV9 with TRBJ2-3; no firm D call. The length of the CDR3 is 13 residues. Germline CDR1 reads SGDLS; CDR2 reads YYNGEE. Trimming shortened V by 3 bases and J by 6 bases, and 11 bases separated the two germline ends. The chain's CDR3 is CASSEVGWDTQYF. The CDR3 DNA sequence: TGTGCCAGCAGCGAAGTGGGGTGGGATACGCAGTATTTT.

The J gene is TRBJ1-6, the V gene TRBV2, with D tentatively TRBD1 (5 bases). With 6 bases removed from V and 5 bases from J, the gap between germline ends came to 23 bases. The CDR3 loop spans 18 amino acids. Germline V lookup: CDR1 SNHLY, CDR2 FYNNEI. The CDR3 loop is CASRRGFSGRANNSPLHF. CDR3 DNA sequence: TGTGCCAGCAGGAGGGGTTTCTCGGGTAGGGCGAATAATTCACCCCTCCACTTT. Supplemented by reference TRBV2 and TRBJ1-6, the full variable domain reads EPEVTQTPSHQVTQMGQEVILRCVPISNHLYFYWYRQILGQKVEFLVSFYNNEISEKSEIFDDQFSVERPDGSNFTLKIRSTKLEDSAMYFCASRRGFSGRANNSPLHFGNGTRLTVT.

The rearrangement uses TRBV11-2 and TRBJ2-5, with 11 bases that match TRBD1. V was clipped by 1 base and J by 5 bases; unmatched bases: 9. CDR3 length equals 17 residues. The germline V gene encodes CDR1 SGHAT and CDR2 FQNNGV. DNA of the CDR3: TGTGCCAGCAGCTTAGGATGGGACAGGGGGTACTTGGAGACCCAGTACTTC. Encoded protein: CASSLGWDRGYLETQYF.

This rearrangement joins TRBV7-2 to TRBJ1-2; 9 bases are a match to TRBD1. V shed 5 bases, J shed 5 bases, and the junction held 6 bases outside the gene matches. This CDR3 comprises 14 residues. CDR1 SGHTA and CDR2 FQGNSA come from the germline V gene. In DNA, the CDR3 is TGTGCCAGCAGCCTCGAGACAGGGGGATATGGCTACACCTTC. Translation: CASSLETGGYGYTF.

J is TRBJ2-6 and V is TRBV9; D possibly corresponds to TRBD2 (7 bases). The CDR3 consists of 15 residues. Trimming stripped 5 bases from V and 0 bases from J, with 9 bases between. Germline-derived CDR1 and CDR2 are SGDLS and YYNGEE. CDR3: CASRGGASGANVLTF. The CDR3 nucleotides are TGTGCCAGCAGGGGGGGGGCCTCTGGGGCCAACGTCCTGACTTTC.

The rearrangement joins TRBV7-2 to TRBJ2-7, with D perhaps given as TRBD1 or TRBD2 (6 bases each). The germline CDR1 and CDR2 sequences are SGHTA and FQGNSA. The CDR3 contains 15 residues. Trimming removed 0 bases from V and 3 bases from J, with 12 bases in between. The CDR3 spells CASSLAQGGSYEQYF. The CDR3 DNA is TGTGCCAGCAGCTTAGCACAGGGAGGAAGCTACGAGCAGTACTTC.

The V and J genes are TRBV3-1 (or the pseudogene TRBV3-2) and TRBJ2-5; 14 positions match TRBD2. This CDR3 has 15 amino acids. V lost 5 bases to trimming and J lost 4 bases; unmatched junction nucleotides: 3. From germline, CDR1 is LGHDT and CDR2 YNNKEL (reference sequence). DNA for the CDR3: TGTGCCAGCAGCTCGGGACTAGCGGGGGTAGAGACCCAGTACTTC. Protein product: CASSSGLAGVETQYF.

Only a few counts were recorded for this clone. The V gene is TRBV19, the J gene TRBJ1-1; tentatively, D is TRBD1 (6 bases). CDR1 and CDR2 from the germline V gene are LNHDA and SQIVND (reference sequence). V dropped 1 base and J dropped 8 bases, with 14 bases sitting between them. The CDR3 runs 14 residues. Written as DNA, the CDR3 is TGTGCCAGTAGTATAGTTCCAGGGGCCGCCGAAGCTTTCTTT. Its translation is CASSIVPGAAEAFF. The variable domain in full, with the rest retrieved from reference TRBV19 and TRBJ1-1, is DGGITQSPKYLFRKEGQNVTLSCEQNLNHDAMYWYRQDPGQGLRLIYYSQIVNDFQKGDIAEGYSVSREKKESFPLTVTSAQKNPTAFYLCASSIVPGAAEAFFGQGTRLTVV.

The chain couples TRBV6-2 or TRBV6-3 to TRBJ1-5; D is unresolved. CDR1 is MNHEY, CDR2 SVGEGT, per germline. Deletions cut 1 base from V and 5 bases from J, with 9 bases between. The CDR3 sequence is 14 residues long. For the CDR3, the DNA is TGTGCCAGCAGTTACTACCGGGGTCATCAGCCCCAGCATTTT. This codes for CASSYYRGHQPQHF.

The chain links TRBV2 to TRBJ1-5; TRBD1 aligns across 9 bases. There are 12 residues in the CDR3. The trim removed 8 bases at V and 13 bases at J, leaving 9 bases unmatched. The germline V gene encodes CDR1 SNHLY and CDR2 FYNNEI. The CDR3 region is CASSQGARRQHF. The CDR3 DNA is TGTGCCAGCTCACAGGGGGCACGGAGGCAGCATTTT. The full variable domain, its missing parts supplied by reference TRBV2 and TRBJ1-5, is EPEVTQTPSHQVTQMGQEVILRCVPISNHLYFYWYRQILGQKVEFLVSFYNNEISEKSEIFDDQFSVERPDGSNFTLKIRSTKLEDSAMYFCASSQGARRQHFGDGTRLSIL.

This rearrangement joins TRBV19 to TRBJ2-2; D unclear. The CDR3 contains 14 residues. Germline V gene sequence: CDR1 LNHDA, CDR2 SQIVND (reference sequence). Between the trimmed V and J ends, which lost 3 bases and 1 base, there was a span of 6 bases. In DNA form, the CDR3 reads TGTGCCAGTAGTATTCGACGGAACACCGGGGAGCTGTTTTTT. This encodes CASSIRRNTGELFF.

The chain uses TRBV12-3 or TRBV12-4 and TRBJ1-2; D remains unclear. V gave up 5 bases and J gave up 1 base, with 8 bases separating them. This CDR3 region has 13 residues. CDR3 sequence (DNA): TGTGCCAGCAGTATAACACGTAACTATGGCTACACCTTC. Amino acids: CASSITRNYGYTF.

This clone was detected only a few times. The V call is TRBV30, the J call TRBJ1-2, with no clear D. CDR1 and CDR2 from the germline V gene are GTSNPN and SVGIG (reference sequence). V lost 8 bases and J 5 bases, leaving 3 bases between the germline ends. The CDR3 contains 8 residues. CDR3 nucleotide sequence: TGTGCCGGGTATGGCTACACCTTC. It encodes CAGYGYTF.

This clone was seen once. The genes are TRBV14 and TRBJ1-1; TRBD1 aligns across 9 bases. The CDR3 is made up of 21 amino acids. Per germline, CDR1 SGHDN and CDR2 FVKESK. V gave up 4 bases and J gave up 0 bases; unmatched junction bases: 21. The CDR3 here is CASSRLAGTGKGSPMNTEAFF. The CDR3 bases are TGTGCCAGCAGCCGACTAGCCGGGACAGGGAAAGGGTCCCCTATGAACACTGAAGCTTTCTTT.

CDR3 DNA sequence: TGTGCCAGCAGTGAGGGGAGGGATCAGCCCCAGCATTTT. Translation: CASSEGRDQPQHF. The J gene is TRBJ1-5, the V gene TRBV6-1; D not certain. V shed 3 bases and J shed 5 bases, with 8 bases lying between them. The CDR3 loop spans 13 amino acids. The germline V gene encodes CDR1 MNHNS and CDR2 SASEGT.

V gene TRBV13 combines with J gene TRBJ1-1; D gene ambiguous. Trimming removed 6 bases at V and 2 bases at J, with 10 bases between. CDR1 and CDR2 from the germline V gene are PRHDT and FYEKMQ (reference sequence). The CDR3 totals 13 residues. The CDR3 spells CASSRSLNTEAFF. DNA of the CDR3: TGTGCCAGCAGTCGAAGCTTAAACACTGAAGCTTTCTTT.

The chain recombines TRBV2 with TRBJ2-6, with D perhaps TRBD1 (6 bases). Germline-derived CDR1 and CDR2 are SNHLY and FYNNEI. The CDR3 totals 19 residues. The ends were cut back, 6 bases at V and 0 bases at J, with 21 bases in the middle. The CDR3 protein is CASRPRLQGNLSGANVLTF. DNA for the CDR3: TGTGCCAGCAGGCCCCGGTTGCAGGGGAACCTCTCTGGGGCCAACGTCCTGACTTTC.

The genes are TRBV21-1 and TRBJ1-5. TRBV21-1 is recorded as a pseudogene. This CDR3 region has 17 residues. The CDR3 nucleotides read TGTGCCAGCAGCGCCCCTCCGGGACCGACTAAACATCAGCCCCAGCATTTT. Amino acid sequence: CASSAPPGPTKHQPQHF.

CDR3 region: CASSGDSYYGYTF. The CDR3 nucleotides read TGTGCCAGCAGTGGGGACAGTTACTATGGCTACACCTTC. V and J are TRBV2 and TRBJ1-2; 7 positions agree with TRBD1. V was pared by 4 bases and J by 3 bases, with 2 bases of the junction left unmatched. This CDR3 region has 13 residues. CDR1 is SNHLY, CDR2 FYNNEI, per germline.

Note on this clone: Other DNA variants within this sample encode the same CDR3. The J gene is TRBJ1-1, the V gene TRBV6-5; TRBD1 aligns across 10 bases. J gave up 4 bases and V 6 bases, and 8 bases lay outside the gene matches. Germline CDR1 reads MNHEY; CDR2 reads SVGAGI. CDR3 length: 15 residues. The CDR3: CASRRTGQGTTEAFF. The CDR3 DNA reads TGTGCCAGCAGGAGGACGGGACAGGGGACCACTGAAGCTTTCTTT.

This clone turned up a few times. CDR3 coding DNA: TGTGCCAGCAGCCAAGGGGCTCGGGAGACCCAGTACTTC. Residues: CASSQGARETQYF. The rearrangement joins TRBV3-1 (or the pseudogene TRBV3-2) to TRBJ2-5; D uncertain. The V end lost 1 base, the J end lost 5 bases, and 8 bases lay between the germline ends. Germline V gives CDR1 LGHDT, CDR2 YNNKEL (reference sequence). This CDR3 region has 13 residues.

Here the CDR3 reads CAWSVLGVYGYTF. In DNA form, the CDR3 reads TGTGCCTGGAGTGTACTTGGTGTCTATGGCTACACCTTC. The chain links TRBV30 to TRBJ1-2; D is undetermined. The germline V gene encodes CDR1 GTSNPN and CDR2 SVGIG (reference sequence). There are 13 residues in the CDR3. Deletions cut 0 bases from V and 4 bases from J, with 9 bases between.

The V gene is TRBV6-6, the J gene TRBJ2-5; no clear D gene. The ends were cut back, 4 bases at V and 5 bases at J, with 5 bases in the middle. The CDR3 has 11 residues. Germline V lookup: CDR1 MNHNY, CDR2 SVGAGI (reference sequence). CDR3 in amino acids: CASSSRETQYF. In DNA, the CDR3 is TGTGCCAGCAGTTCACGGGAGACCCAGTACTTC.

The gene calls are TRBV21-1 and TRBJ2-2; the table assigns TRBD2, which was not confirmed against the DNA. TRBV21-1 represents a pseudogene. This CDR3 contains 15 residues. CDR3 loop: CASSKGLGKTGELFF. The CDR3 bases are TGTGCCAGCAGCAAAGGGCTAGGAAAGACGGGGGAGCTGTTTTTT.

J is TRBJ1-4 and V is TRBV2; 7 bases agree with TRBD1. Losses at the gene ends were 6 bases for V and 1 base for J; bases not matched to a gene: 8. The length of the CDR3 is 16 residues. CDR1 and CDR2 from the germline V gene are SNHLY and FYNNEI. In nucleotides, the CDR3 is TGTGCCAGCAGGAGATCCGCAGGGGGAACTAATGAAAAACTGTTTTTT. Protein: CASRRSAGGTNEKLFF.

The gene calls are TRBV11-1 and TRBJ1-5, with 9 bases identical to TRBD1. V shed 5 bases, J shed 4 bases, and the junction held 6 bases outside the gene matches. The CDR3 totals 15 residues. CDR1 and CDR2 (germline): SGHAT, FQDESV (reference sequence). CDR3 protein: CASSQGQGGNQPQHF. The CDR3 nucleotides are TGTGCCAGCAGCCAGGGACAGGGTGGAAATCAGCCCCAGCATTTT.

The CDR3 DNA reads as TGTGCCACCAGCAGAGATCTGGGCCAGGGGGCGAGCAATCAGCCCCAGCATTTT. Its protein is CATSRDLGQGASNQPQHF. This chain links TRBV15 with TRBJ1-5; 8 bases are a match to TRBD1. The trim removed 0 bases at V and 1 base at J, leaving 8 bases unmatched. Germline V gene sequence: CDR1 LNHNV, CDR2 YYDKDF (reference sequence). The CDR3 is 18 amino acids.

This chain connects TRBV5-1 to TRBJ1-6; 8 nucleotides align to TRBD1. Looked up from germline, CDR1 is SGHRS and CDR2 is YFSETQ. This CDR3 is built from 15 residues. Losses at the gene ends were 0 bases for V and 10 bases for J; bases not matched to a gene: 6. CDR3 bases: TGCGCCAGCAGCTTGGGAGGACAGGGACGCTCACCCCTCCACTTT. Translated: CASSLGGQGRSPLHF.

A word on this clone: This sample also contains other DNA sequences that code for the same CDR3. The CDR3 DNA sequence: TGCGCCAGCAGCTTGGAGGGAACTAGCACAGATACGCAGTATTTT. It specifies CASSLEGTSTDTQYF. V gene TRBV5-1 combines with J gene TRBJ2-3; D remains unclear. CDR1 and CDR2 from the germline V gene are SGHRS and YFSETQ. The CDR3 covers 15 residues. V was clipped by 0 bases and J by 0 bases, with 8 bases between them.

Regarding this clone: Relative to the germline gene, one junction end is altered; a read error may explain this. The gene calls are TRBV5-1 and TRBJ2-3; D may be TRBD2 (5 bases). CDR1 and CDR2 (germline): SGHRS, YFSETQ. The CDR3 has 15 amino acids. The CDR3 DNA reads TGCGCCAGCAGTTTGGCCTTAGCGTACCCAGATACGCAGTATTTT. Its translation is CASSLALAYPDTQYF. The whole variable domain, filled in from reference TRBV5-1 and TRBJ2-3, reads KAGVTQTPRYLIKTRGQQVTLSCSPISGHRSVSWYQQTPGQGLQFLFEYFSETQRNKGNFPGRFSGRQFSNSRSEMNVSTLELGDSALYLCASSLALAYPDTQYFGPGTRLTVL.

The CDR3 DNA is TGTGCCAGCAGCCAGCCCCCGCGGACCTACGAGCAGTACTTC. Translated, it gives CASSQPPRTYEQYF. The chain combines TRBV7-2 with TRBJ2-7; D is unresolved. The CDR3 is 14 amino acids. The germline V and J ends were trimmed by 5 bases and 2 bases, with 13 bases remaining between them. Germline V gives CDR1 SGHTA, CDR2 FQGNSA.

This rearrangement joins TRBV5-5 to TRBJ2-5; 8 positions match TRBD2. Germline-derived CDR1 and CDR2 are SGHKS and YYEKEE (reference sequence). Trimming removed 4 bases from V and 2 bases from J; junction bases left unmatched: 4. The CDR3 totals 14 residues. CDR3 loop: CASSTGTRQETQYF. The CDR3, as DNA: TGTGCCAGCAGCACCGGGACTAGACAAGAGACCCAGTACTTC.